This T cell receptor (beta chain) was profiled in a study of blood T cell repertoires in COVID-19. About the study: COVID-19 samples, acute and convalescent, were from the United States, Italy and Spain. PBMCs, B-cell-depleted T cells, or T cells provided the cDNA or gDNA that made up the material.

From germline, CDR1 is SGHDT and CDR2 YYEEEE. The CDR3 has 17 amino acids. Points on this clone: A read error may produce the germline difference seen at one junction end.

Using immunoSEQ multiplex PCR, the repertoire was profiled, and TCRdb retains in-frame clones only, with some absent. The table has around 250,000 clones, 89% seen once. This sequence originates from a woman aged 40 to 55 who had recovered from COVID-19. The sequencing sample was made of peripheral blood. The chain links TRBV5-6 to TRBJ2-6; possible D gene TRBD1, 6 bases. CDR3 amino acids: CASSLDSGFSGANVLTF. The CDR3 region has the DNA TGTGCCAGCAGTTTGGACAGCGGATTCTCTGGGGCCAACGTCCTGACTTTC.